A single sample is the source of the 18 T cell receptor beta chains below, sequenced in a study of cytomegalovirus exposure and HLA in healthy donors. The PCR made use of 60 Vbeta and 13 Jbeta primers. Using immunoSEQ multiplex PCR, the repertoire was profiled, and TCRdb retains in-frame clones only, with some absent. The table includes about 190,000 clones, just under 75% detected once. The sequenced sample consisted of PBMCs. The receptors here all came from a man aged 25 to 45 in good health and CMV-seropositive.

CDR3 sequence (DNA): TGTGCCAGCAGTTCCTTCCGGGACTTCCGTTTCTACGAGCAGTACTTC. Translation: CASSSFRDFRFYEQYF. V gene TRBV7-2 combines with J gene TRBJ2-7; possibly TRBD2 for D (6 bases). The germline V and J ends were trimmed by 6 bases and 3 bases, with 21 bases remaining between them. CDR1 is SGHTA, CDR2 FQGNSA, per germline. The CDR3 contains 16 residues. Looking up the rest from reference TRBV7-2 and TRBJ2-7 gives the full variable domain: GAGVSQSPSNKVTEKGKDVELRCDPISGHTALYWYRQSLGQGLEFLIYFQGNSAPDKSGLPSDRFSAERTGGSVSTLTIQRTQQEDSAVYLCASSSFRDFRFYEQYFGPGTRLTVT.

The rearrangement links TRBV7-2 to TRBJ2-2; tentatively, D is TRBD2 (6 bases). V was cut by 2 bases and J by 6 bases, with 16 bases left in between. There are 16 residues in the CDR3. Germline CDR1 reads SGHTA; CDR2 reads FQGNSA. The CDR3 region has the DNA TGTGCCAGCAGCTTAACCGGGGCCCCGGGGGCCGGGGAGCTGTTTTTT. Protein product: CASSLTGAPGAGELFF.

This clone was detected once. The genes are TRBV5-4 and TRBJ2-5, with 7 positions matching TRBD1. Unmatched junction bases numbered 10, after V lost 4 bases and J lost 1 base. The CDR3 extends over 16 amino acids. CDR1 and CDR2 from the germline V gene are SGHNT and YYREEE (reference sequence). DNA for the CDR3: TGTGCCAGCAGCACCCCGACAGGGCCCTTCCAAGAGACCCAGTACTTC. The encoded protein is CASSTPTGPFQETQYF.

The V and J genes are TRBV10-3 and TRBJ1-1, with a tentative D call TRBD1 (5 bases). The CDR3 is made up of 14 amino acids. Germline CDR1 is ENHRY and CDR2 is SYGVKD. Trimming took 3 bases from V and 3 from J, leaving 11 bases between them. The CDR3 region has the DNA TGTGCCATCAGTGATAGGACATGGGACACTGAAGCTTTCTTT. Protein: CAISDRTWDTEAFF.

V and J are TRBV28 and TRBJ2-2; 7 bases are a match to TRBD2. This CDR3 is built from 16 residues. The trim removed 6 bases at V and 6 bases at J, leaving 13 bases unmatched. Germline lookup yields CDR1 MDHEN and CDR2 SYDVKM. This CDR3 reads CASRPGGAIGAGELFF. DNA for the CDR3: TGTGCCAGCAGGCCGGGGGGAGCCATCGGGGCCGGGGAGCTGTTTTTT.

The rearrangement links TRBV5-1 to TRBJ1-3; D is ambiguous. The V end lost 0 bases, the J end lost 0 bases, and 7 bases lay between the germline ends. This CDR3 is 15 amino acids long. CDR1 is SGHRS and CDR2 is YFSETQ in the germline V gene. The DNA for the CDR3 is TGCGCCAGCAGCTTGGTGGGCAACTCTGGAAACACCATATATTTT. Translated, it gives CASSLVGNSGNTIYF.

V usage is TRBV9 and J usage is TRBJ2-2, with 7 positions matching TRBD2. Germline V lookup: CDR1 SGDLS, CDR2 YYNGEE. J lost 6 bases, V lost 3 bases, and 8 bases had no gene match. CDR3 size: 15 residues. CDR3 sequence: CASSGPAGGAGELFF. CDR3 coding DNA: TGTGCCAGCAGCGGGCCGGCTGGGGGGGCCGGGGAGCTGTTTTTT.

The J gene is TRBJ2-5, the V gene TRBV5-6; no reliable D call. Per germline, CDR1 SGHDT and CDR2 YYEEEE. V was cut by 3 bases and J by 7 bases, with 10 bases left in between. CDR3 size: 12 residues. CDR3 residues: CASSSSSGTQYF. The CDR3 DNA reads TGTGCCAGCAGCTCCTCCTCGGGGACCCAGTACTTC.

This chain links TRBV7-9 with TRBJ2-7; 10 positions match TRBD1. The length of the CDR3 is 14 residues. The V segment lost 5 bases and the J segment 6 bases; nucleotides outside the gene matches: 7. Germline CDR1 is SEHNR and CDR2 is FQNEAQ (reference sequence). This CDR3 is CASSHRDRGREQYF. The DNA of the CDR3 is TGTGCCAGCAGCCATCGGGACAGGGGCCGCGAGCAGTACTTC. Full variable domain (outside the CDR3, taken from reference TRBV7-9 and TRBJ2-7): DTGVSQNPRHKITKRGQNVTFRCDPISEHNRLYWYRQTLGQGPEFLTYFQNEAQLEKSRLLSDRFSAERPKGSFSTLEIQRTEQGDSAMYLCASSHRDRGREQYFGPGTRLTVT.

This clone is a singleton in its sample. CDR3 nucleotides: TGTGCCAGCAGTCCGGGACAGGGGCTCCACGAGCAGTACTTC. It is translated as CASSPGQGLHEQYF. The V and J genes are TRBV2 and TRBJ2-7; 10 bases are a match to TRBD1. From germline, CDR1 is SNHLY and CDR2 FYNNEI. V dropped 5 bases and J dropped 5; count of bases not matched to a gene: 6. The CDR3 covers 14 residues.

The chain carries TRBV19 and TRBJ2-1, with 10 bases matching TRBD1. The CDR3 consists of 15 residues. J was trimmed by 2 bases and V by 5 bases; bases with no gene match: 3. Germline V gene lookup returns CDR1 LNHDA and CDR2 SQIVND (reference sequence). CDR3 region: CASSSGTGAYNEQFF. DNA for the CDR3: TGTGCCAGTAGTTCCGGGACAGGGGCCTACAATGAGCAGTTCTTC.

The CDR3 nucleotides are TGTGCCAGCAGTAGGACCAGGGCTAGTTCCTACGAGCAGTACTTC. Translated, it gives CASSRTRASSYEQYF. The chain links TRBV2 to TRBJ2-7; possible D gene TRBD1, 5 bases. CDR1 and CDR2 from the germline V gene are SNHLY and FYNNEI. Trimming pared 5 bases from V and 1 base from J, leaving 15 bases between. The CDR3 runs 15 residues.

The V and J genes are TRBV5-1 and TRBJ2-1, with TRBD2 matching over 8 bases. Per the germline V gene, CDR1 is SGHRS and CDR2 is YFSETQ. Trimming took 4 bases from V and 4 from J; bases not matched to a gene: 7. There are 15 residues in the CDR3. The CDR3 reads CASSASGGSYNEQFF. CDR3 DNA: TGCGCCAGCAGCGCCAGCGGGGGCTCGTACAATGAGCAGTTCTTC. The whole variable domain, remainder taken from reference TRBV5-1 and TRBJ2-1, is KAGVTQTPRYLIKTRGQQVTLSCSPISGHRSVSWYQQTPGQGLQFLFEYFSETQRNKGNFPGRFSGRQFSNSRSEMNVSTLELGDSALYLCASSASGGSYNEQFFGPGTRLTVL.

The CDR3 reads CAWSPRDFGEKLFF. The CDR3 coding sequence is TGTGCCTGGAGCCCCAGGGATTTTGGAGAAAAACTGTTTTTT. The V and J genes are TRBV30 and TRBJ1-4, with a weak D call TRBD1 (5 bases). Germline V gene data show CDR1 as GTSNPN and CDR2 as SVGIG (reference sequence). The CDR3 is 14 residues long. The germline V and J ends were trimmed by 3 bases and 8 bases, with 16 bases remaining between them.

This chain joins TRBV7-3 and TRBJ2-3; TRBD2 matches 8 bases. CDR3 length equals 15 residues. V lost 1 base, J lost 2 bases, and 2 bases stayed unmatched. Looked up from germline, CDR1 is SGHTA and CDR2 is FQGTGA. CDR3 bases: TGTGCCAGCAGCTTAATCGGGAGGGACACAGATACGCAGTATTTT. This encodes CASSLIGRDTDTQYF.

As DNA, the CDR3 is TGTGCCAGCAGCCAGCCCGATGGGACAGACGCTCGAGGGCAGTACTTC. This sequence encodes CASSQPDGTDARGQYF. V usage is TRBV4-2 and J usage is TRBJ2-5; 7 bases are shared with TRBD1. The CDR3 is 16 residues long. The V gene's germline CDR1 is LGHNA and CDR2 YNFKEQ. V lost 3 bases to trimming and J lost 11 bases; unmatched junction nucleotides: 18.

This chain joins TRBV15 and TRBJ1-1, with unresolved D. This CDR3 is 16 amino acids long. V lost 1 base and J 1 base, leaving 13 bases between the germline ends. The germline V gene encodes CDR1 LNHNV and CDR2 YYDKDF (reference sequence). Here the CDR3 reads CATSRAGRGRNTEAFF. The CDR3 bases are TGTGCCACCAGCAGAGCGGGGAGAGGGCGGAACACTGAAGCTTTCTTT.

This clone was seen more than once but under ten times. The chain employs TRBV5-1 and TRBJ2-7; TRBD2 aligns across 8 bases. The germline V gene has CDR1 SGHRS and CDR2 YFSETQ. This CDR3 region has 15 residues. V was pared by 0 bases and J by 2 bases, with 4 bases of the junction left unmatched. CDR3 region: CASSLESGSTYEQYF. In nucleotides, the CDR3 is TGCGCCAGCAGCTTGGAGAGCGGGAGCACCTACGAGCAGTACTTC. Supplemented by reference TRBV5-1 and TRBJ2-7, the full variable domain reads KAGVTQTPRYLIKTRGQQVTLSCSPISGHRSVSWYQQTPGQGLQFLFEYFSETQRNKGNFPGRFSGRQFSNSRSEMNVSTLELGDSALYLCASSLESGSTYEQYFGPGTRLTVT.